The 3 T cell receptor beta chains given below trace back to one sample, sequenced in a study of cytomegalovirus exposure and HLA in healthy donors. It was with 60 Vbeta and 13 Jbeta primers that the PCR ran. Some clones are missing from TCRdb's copy, which holds only in-frame ones; the method was immunoSEQ multiplex PCR. Of 180,000 or so clones listed, 75% to 80% are singletons. The source material was PBMCs. Receptors originate from a female donor in good health and CMV-seronegative.

This clone was recorded only once. The chain combines TRBV28 with TRBJ2-7, with a tentative D call TRBD1 (6 bases). There are 17 residues in the CDR3. The germline CDR1 and CDR2 sequences are MDHEN and SYDVKM. Trimming removed 5 bases at V and 3 bases at J, with 23 bases between. This chain's CDR3 is CASSLPLVRTVNYEQYF. CDR3 DNA: TGTGCCAGCAGTCTACCTCTTGTCCGGACAGTAAACTACGAGCAGTACTTC.

The rearrangement uses TRBV7-9 and TRBJ1-1, with 12 nucleotides matching TRBD1. This CDR3 has 16 amino acids. J lost 6 bases, V lost 7 bases, and 12 bases had no gene match. The germline V gene has CDR1 SEHNR and CDR2 FQNEAQ (reference sequence). The CDR3 spells CASTSKGQGAGAEAFF. CDR3 nucleotides: TGTGCCAGCACCTCTAAGGGACAGGGGGCGGGAGCTGAAGCTTTCTTT.

The CDR3 sequence: CASSLDFNQPQHF. The CDR3 nucleotides read TGCGCCAGCAGCTTGGACTTTAATCAGCCCCAGCATTTT. This sequence joins TRBV5-1 and TRBJ1-5; no firm D call. V shed 0 bases and J shed 4 bases, with 5 bases lying between them. Germline loops: CDR1 SGHRS, CDR2 YFSETQ. The CDR3 contains 13 residues.